The 32 T cell receptor beta chains given below trace back to one sample, sequenced in a study of shared clonotypes between healthy human individuals. Produced via immunoSEQ multiplex PCR; TCRdb's table is partial and in-frame only. The sample consists of about 470,000 clones, around 75% of them appearing once. Specimen: PBMCs. The receptors come from a woman in her forties in good health. Some clones in this sample may be carry-over from other donors' samples.

This chain links TRBV28 with TRBJ1-6, with unresolved D. Germline CDR1 is MDHEN and CDR2 is SYDVKM. CDR3 length equals 17 residues. V was pared by 2 bases and J by 0 bases, with 11 bases between. The CDR3 sequence is CASSLRDLSSYNSPLHF. The CDR3 DNA sequence: TGTGCCAGCAGTTTACGAGACCTCAGCTCCTATAATTCACCCCTCCACTTT.

Notes on this clone: A read error may explain this, as a much larger clone is one base away. The chain couples TRBV5-1 to TRBJ2-5; D call uncertain. Germline CDR1 and CDR2: SGHRS and YFSETQ. The CDR3 is 13 amino acids. V was trimmed by 0 bases and J by 2 bases, leaving 5 bases between them. The CDR3 loop reads CASSLALQETQYF. The CDR3 DNA is TGCGCCAGCAGCTTGGCCCTGCAAGAGACCCAGTACTTC.

In its sample, this clone was seen once. The chain carries TRBV4-2 and TRBJ2-5, with D possibly being TRBD2 (5 bases). Trimming left V 1 base short and J 2 bases short, with 14 bases between. This CDR3 is 16 amino acids long. The germline V gene has CDR1 LGHNA and CDR2 YNFKEQ. The CDR3 DNA follows: TGTGCCAGCAGCCAAGTTAATGGAGGCCTACAAGAGACCCAGTACTTC. Translation: CASSQVNGGLQETQYF.

V and J are TRBV28 and TRBJ2-2; a weak D match, TRBD2 (5 bases). This CDR3 has 14 residues. V shed 5 bases and J shed 2 bases, with 9 bases lying between them. Per the germline V gene, CDR1 is MDHEN and CDR2 is SYDVKM. DNA for the CDR3: TGTGCCAGCAGTCTGGGAGTTAACACCGGGGAGCTGTTTTTT. Encoded protein: CASSLGVNTGELFF.

Worth noting for this clone: Relative to the germline gene, one junction end is altered; a read error may explain this. V and J are TRBV7-7 and TRBJ2-7; D is unresolved. This CDR3 is built from 14 residues. Looked up from germline, CDR1 is SSHAT and CDR2 is FNYEAQ (reference sequence). CDR3 nucleotides: TGTGCTAGCAGCTTAGAAGTAGGGCTGCACGAGCAGTACTTC. Amino acids: CASSLEVGLHEQYF.

CDR3 in amino acids: CASSTRTGTGVTGELFF. DNA of the CDR3: TGTGCCAGCAGCACACGGACCGGGACAGGGGTCACCGGGGAGCTGTTTTTT. The V gene is TRBV7-3, the J gene TRBJ2-2, with TRBD1 matching 10 bases. This CDR3 has 17 residues. Trimming cost V 5 bases and J 4 bases; bases outside gene matches: 10. Germline V gene sequence: CDR1 SGHTA, CDR2 FQGTGA.

The V call is TRBV5-6, the J call TRBJ2-2; 12 bases fit TRBD2. This CDR3 has 17 amino acids. Germline-derived CDR1 and CDR2 are SGHDT and YYEEEE. Germline trimming cut 4 bases from V and 7 bases from J; bases unmatched to any gene: 11. The CDR3 region has the DNA TGTGCCAGCAGCCGATCTCTAGCGGGAGGGCCTTTCGGGGAGCTGTTTTTT. Translation: CASSRSLAGGPFGELFF.

V and J are TRBV18 and TRBJ1-2, with D perhaps TRBD1 (5 bases). The V gene's germline CDR1 is KGHSH and CDR2 LQKENI. The CDR3 sequence is 14 residues long. Trimming cost V 2 bases and J 4 bases, with 11 bases left between them. Here the CDR3 reads CASSPDLGVYGYTF. In DNA, the CDR3 is TGTGCCAGCTCACCAGATTTAGGGGTCTATGGCTACACCTTC.

The chain links TRBV9 to TRBJ2-7, with 7 bases that match TRBD1. The germline CDR1 and CDR2 sequences are SGDLS and YYNGEE. The J segment lost 2 bases and the V segment lost 4 bases, leaving 6 bases of the junction unmatched. This CDR3 comprises 14 residues. The CDR3 here is CASSTRQGPYEQYF. The CDR3 nucleotides read TGTGCCAGCAGCACGAGACAGGGCCCCTACGAGCAGTACTTC.

This clone appeared once. For the CDR3, the DNA is TGTGCCAGCAGCTTAGGACCCACCCAGTACTTC. Amino acid sequence: CASSLGPTQYF. The chain has TRBV7-2 and TRBJ2-5; D gene ambiguous. Germline V CDR1 and CDR2: SGHTA, FQGNSA. The CDR3 loop spans 11 amino acids. The V gene lost 1 base and the J gene lost 8 bases, with 5 bases spanning the gap.

This clone has only a few counts. The chain is built from TRBV23-1 and TRBJ1-4; tentatively, D is TRBD1 (5 bases). TRBV23-1 is an ORF, and what it does is uncertain. This CDR3 has 14 residues. Trimming took 4 bases from V and 3 from J, leaving 9 bases between them. This chain's CDR3 is CASSLMTANEKLFF. The CDR3 nucleotides are TGCGCCAGCAGTCTTATGACAGCTAATGAAAAACTGTTTTTT.

This sequence joins TRBV25-1 and TRBJ2-5; 9 positions agree with TRBD1. V gave up 5 bases and J gave up 5 bases; unmatched junction bases: 3. The CDR3 totals 13 residues. In germline, CDR1 is MGHDK, CDR2 SYGVNS. For the CDR3, the DNA is TGTGCCAGCAGTAACAGGGGGCGGGAGACCCAGTACTTC. This encodes CASSNRGRETQYF.

This clone was seen more than once but under ten times. V gene TRBV30 combines with J gene TRBJ1-1; no clear D. V lost 4 bases, J lost 1 base, and 10 bases lay in between. CDR3 length: 13 amino acids. Germline loops: CDR1 GTSNPN, CDR2 SVGIG (reference sequence). As DNA, the CDR3 is TGTGCCTGGACCCTGTCAGGGAACACTGAAGCTTTCTTT. Amino acid sequence: CAWTLSGNTEAFF.

The chain recombines TRBV6-1 with TRBJ2-3; D gene ambiguous. The V gene lost 3 bases and the J gene lost 4 bases, with 8 bases spanning the gap. The CDR3 spans 13 residues. Germline V gene lookup returns CDR1 MNHNS and CDR2 SASEGT. The DNA for the CDR3 is TGTGCCAGCAGTGACGCTAGGTCAGATACGCAGTATTTT. Its protein product is CASSDARSDTQYF.

This chain links TRBV9 with TRBJ2-4, with D perhaps given as TRBD1 or TRBD2 (6 bases each). Trimming pared 0 bases from V and 8 bases from J, leaving 18 bases between. This CDR3 contains 16 residues. The germline V gene encodes CDR1 SGDLS and CDR2 YYNGEE. The CDR3 DNA sequence: TGTGCCAGCAGCGTAGGGGCCAGGGGACTGCAAGACATTCAGTACTTC. Translation: CASSVGARGLQDIQYF.

Remarks on this clone: The identical CDR3 is also encoded by other nucleotide sequences in the sample. This chain uses TRBV7-3 with TRBJ2-1; D is perhaps TRBD2 (5 bases). The CDR3 length is 15 residues. The V gene lost 3 bases and the J gene lost 1 base, with 10 bases spanning the gap. Germline CDR1 is SGHTA and CDR2 is FQGTGA. The CDR3 DNA reads as TGTGCCAGCAGCTTCAGCGGAACATCCTACAATGAGCAGTTCTTC. Translated: CASSFSGTSYNEQFF.

V gene TRBV4-2 combines with J gene TRBJ2-5, with TRBD1 matching over 9 bases. Losses at the gene ends were 1 base for V and 5 bases for J; bases not matched to a gene: 11. CDR1 LGHNA and CDR2 YNFKEQ come from the germline V gene. This CDR3 is 17 amino acids long. The CDR3 DNA is TGTGCCAGCAGCCAAGGAAAAAACACAGGGGGCGTGGAGACCCAGTACTTC. Translated: CASSQGKNTGGVETQYF.

This clone was observed a handful of times. J is TRBJ1-2 and V is TRBV6-1; unclear D gene. This CDR3 has 14 amino acids. The germline V gene has CDR1 MNHNS and CDR2 SASEGT. V dropped 7 bases and J dropped 4 bases, with 16 bases sitting between them. The CDR3 DNA reads as TGTGCCAGCACTCTCATTCCCCAAGGCTATGGCTACACCTTC. Its protein product is CASTLIPQGYGYTF.

This chain joins TRBV30 and TRBJ1-3, with D tentatively TRBD1 (5 bases). Germline loops: CDR1 GTSNPN, CDR2 SVGIG (reference sequence). The V end was cut by 7 bases, the J end by 0 bases, with 16 bases between. The CDR3 is 15 amino acids. The CDR3 sequence: CAFQIRGTSGNTIYF. The CDR3, as DNA: TGTGCCTTTCAAATTCGGGGCACCTCTGGAAACACCATATATTTT. Filled out from reference TRBV30 and TRBJ1-3, the complete variable domain reads SQTIHQWPATLVQPVGSPLSLECTVEGTSNPNLYWYRQAAGRGLQLLFYSVGIGQISSEVPQNLSASRPQDRQFILSSKKLLLSDSGFYLCAFQIRGTSGNTIYFGEGSWLTVV.

The rearrangement joins TRBV11-3 to TRBJ2-2; no definite D call. CDR1 is SGHNT and CDR2 is YENEEA in the germline V gene. Between the trimmed V and J ends, which lost 0 bases and 6 bases, there was a span of 5 bases. There are 13 residues in the CDR3. CDR3 in DNA: TGTGCCAGCAGCTTAGATTTGGCCGGGGAGCTGTTTTTT. Translated: CASSLDLAGELFF.

The chain uses TRBV28 and TRBJ1-4; D perhaps matches TRBD1 (6 bases). This CDR3 has 17 amino acids. CDR1 is MDHEN, CDR2 SYDVKM, per germline. Trimming took 5 bases from V and 0 from J, leaving 16 bases between them. The CDR3 sequence: CASSPVGGLPTNEKLFF. CDR3 bases: TGTGCCAGCAGTCCCGTGGGGGGGCTGCCAACTAATGAAAAACTGTTTTTT. The full variable domain, with the rest looked up from reference TRBV28 and TRBJ1-4, is DVKVTQSSRYLVKRTGEKVFLECVQDMDHENMFWYRQDPGLGLRLIYFSYDVKMKEKGDIPEGYSVSREKKERFSLILESASTNQTSMYLCASSPVGGLPTNEKLFFGSGTQLSVL.

This rearrangement joins TRBV19 to TRBJ2-1; D tentatively reads TRBD1 or TRBD2 (5 bases each). Per germline, CDR1 LNHDA and CDR2 SQIVND (reference sequence). There are 16 residues in the CDR3. V gave up 6 bases and J gave up 0 bases, with 15 bases separating them. This CDR3 reads CASSLTGRSSYNEQFF. CDR3 coding DNA: TGTGCCAGTAGCCTCACGGGACGAAGCTCCTACAATGAGCAGTTCTTC. The variable domain in full, with the rest retrieved from reference TRBV19 and TRBJ2-1, is DGGITQSPKYLFRKEGQNVTLSCEQNLNHDAMYWYRQDPGQGLRLIYYSQIVNDFQKGDIAEGYSVSREKKESFPLTVTSAQKNPTAFYLCASSLTGRSSYNEQFFGPGTRLTVL.

This clone was counted once. The V call is TRBV16, the J call TRBJ2-2, with D possibly matching TRBD2 (6 bases). The germline V and J ends were trimmed by 3 bases and 4 bases, with 12 bases remaining between them. CDR3 length: 15 residues. In germline, CDR1 is KGHSY, CDR2 FQNENV. In DNA, the CDR3 is TGTGCCAGCAGCCAGTCGGGGGTCGGCACCGGGGAGCTGTTTTTT. It encodes CASSQSGVGTGELFF.

J is TRBJ2-7 and V is TRBV5-5; D unresolved. CDR3 length equals 14 residues. Germline assignment: CDR1 SGHKS and CDR2 YYEKEE (reference sequence). Trimming pared 0 bases from V and 2 bases from J, leaving 9 bases between. CDR3: CASSLGLNTYEQYF. CDR3 DNA: TGTGCCAGCAGCTTGGGACTGAATACCTACGAGCAGTACTTC. The whole variable domain, filled in from reference TRBV5-5 and TRBJ2-7, reads DAGVTQSPTHLIKTRGQQVTLRCSPISGHKSVSWYQQVLGQGPQFIFQYYEKEERGRGNFPDRFSARQFPNYSSELNVNALLLGDSALYLCASSLGLNTYEQYFGPGTRLTVT.

The CDR3 spells CASSQSGDRLAGISSYEQYF. In DNA, the CDR3 is TGCGCCAGCAGTCAATCGGGGGACCGACTAGCGGGGATTAGCTCCTACGAGCAGTACTTC. The gene calls are TRBV23-1 and TRBJ2-7; 11 nucleotides agree with TRBD2. TRBV23-1 is reported as an ORF; its role is uncertain. V was pared by 0 bases and J by 0 bases, with 13 bases of the junction left unmatched. This CDR3 spans 20 amino acids.

This clone came up once. J is TRBJ2-7 and V is TRBV11-2, with D possibly TRBD1 on 6 matching bases. This CDR3 spans 14 amino acids. V lost 1 base and J lost 2, with 9 bases in between. The germline gives CDR1 SGHAT, CDR2 FQNNGV. The CDR3 DNA reads as TGTGCCAGCAGCTTAGTGGGGGCCGCCTACGAGCAGTACTTC. Amino acid sequence: CASSLVGAAYEQYF.

The chain recombines TRBV7-3 with TRBJ2-5; D call uncertain. Trimming left V 5 bases short and J 5 bases short, with 12 bases between. Germline V gene sequence: CDR1 SGHTA, CDR2 FQGTGA. CDR3 length equals 13 residues. The CDR3 loop is CASSQGSAETQYF. CDR3 coding DNA: TGTGCCAGCAGCCAAGGGTCGGCGGAGACCCAGTACTTC. Based on the CDR3 plus reference TRBV7-3 and TRBJ2-5, the full variable domain is GAGVSQTPSNKVTEKGKYVELRCDPISGHTALYWYRQSLGQGPEFLIYFQGTGAADDSGLPNDRFFAVRPEGSVSTLKIQRTERGDSAVYLCASSQGSAETQYFGPGTRLLVL.

The CDR3 DNA reads as TGTGCCAGCAGTGAGGACAGCCAAGAGACCCAGTACTTC. As protein: CASSEDSQETQYF. The genes are TRBV2 and TRBJ2-5, with D tentatively TRBD1 (6 bases). The germline gives CDR1 SNHLY, CDR2 FYNNEI. The CDR3 extends over 13 amino acids. Trimming cost V 3 bases and J 1 base, with 6 bases left between them.

This rearrangement joins TRBV30 to TRBJ2-7; 11 bases map to TRBD2. Germline V gene lookup returns CDR1 GTSNPN and CDR2 SVGIG (reference sequence). CDR3 length: 12 amino acids. After removal of 3 bases from V and 5 bases from J, the junction contained 0 bases not matched to a gene. The CDR3 bases are TGTGCCTGGAGACTAGCGGGAGACGAGCAGTACTTC. This gives the protein CAWRLAGDEQYF.

The V gene is TRBV7-2, the J gene TRBJ2-7, with D tentatively TRBD2 (5 bases). Germline V gene lookup returns CDR1 SGHTA and CDR2 FQGNSA. V lost 5 bases and J lost 2, with 16 bases in between. This CDR3 region has 15 residues. CDR3 residues: CASSQGSGTAYEQYF. As DNA, the CDR3 is TGTGCCAGCAGCCAAGGTTCGGGAACAGCCTACGAGCAGTACTTC.

This clone occurred a few times. The chain is built from TRBV7-2 and TRBJ1-2; D may be TRBD1 (6 bases). The V end was cut by 0 bases, the J end by 3 bases, with 8 bases between. Germline CDR1 is SGHTA and CDR2 is FQGNSA. This CDR3 is built from 14 residues. DNA for the CDR3: TGTGCCAGCAGCTTAGCTACAGGGTACTATGGCTACACCTTC. This codes for CASSLATGYYGYTF.

The chain joins TRBV18 to TRBJ2-5; TRBD1 might be the D (6 bases). CDR1 and CDR2 (germline): KGHSH, LQKENI. V was pared by 5 bases and J by 2 bases, with 9 bases between. The CDR3 length is 13 residues. The CDR3 protein is CASSVRGQETQYF. CDR3 nucleotides: TGTGCCAGCTCAGTCAGGGGACAAGAGACCCAGTACTTC. Supplemented by reference TRBV18 and TRBJ2-5, the full variable domain reads NAGVMQNPRHLVRRRGQEARLRCSPMKGHSHVYWYRQLPEEGLKFMVYLQKENIIDESGMPKERFSAEFPKEGPSILRIQQVVRGDSAAYFCASSVRGQETQYFGPGTRLLVL.